The clone carrying this T cell receptor (beta chain) was counted between two and nine times. What it recognizes is unknown. Then a second PCR, running roughly 6 to 12 cycles, was carried out with a sample-barcoded 5' primer and a J-beta primer mix. TCRdb re-called the 5' RACE reads with MiXCR, one entry per CDR3 protein. The table records 500,000 to 700,000 distinct CDR3 sequences, roughly 30% of them present only once. This sample is part of a study of blood T cells in healthy people across ages. V lost 0 bases to trimming and J lost 5 bases, with 12 bases between them. The CDR3 spans 14 residues. Germline V lookup: CDR1 SGHRS, CDR2 YFSETQ. Study-wide results and limits: Observed TCR beta diversity per million T cells went down as age went up. This fall followed a roughly linear course with age. One million T cells yielded diversity estimates that were considered underestimates. Among long-lived donors, naive CD4+ cells were more numerous and diversity higher than in aged donors.

Input material: blood. The J gene is TRBJ2-7, the V gene TRBV5-1; D is ambiguous. This receptor was identified in a woman older than 75 in good health. CDR3 in amino acids: CASSLGSGSNEQYF. CDR3 nucleotide sequence: TGCGCCAGCAGCTTGGGATCAGGAAGCAACGAGCAGTACTTC. The full variable domain, with the rest looked up from reference TRBV5-1 and TRBJ2-7, is KAGVTQTPRYLIKTRGQQVTLSCSPISGHRSVSWYQQTPGQGLQFLFEYFSETQRNKGNFPGRFSGRQFSNSRSEMNVSTLELGDSALYLCASSLGSGSNEQYFGPGTRLTVT.